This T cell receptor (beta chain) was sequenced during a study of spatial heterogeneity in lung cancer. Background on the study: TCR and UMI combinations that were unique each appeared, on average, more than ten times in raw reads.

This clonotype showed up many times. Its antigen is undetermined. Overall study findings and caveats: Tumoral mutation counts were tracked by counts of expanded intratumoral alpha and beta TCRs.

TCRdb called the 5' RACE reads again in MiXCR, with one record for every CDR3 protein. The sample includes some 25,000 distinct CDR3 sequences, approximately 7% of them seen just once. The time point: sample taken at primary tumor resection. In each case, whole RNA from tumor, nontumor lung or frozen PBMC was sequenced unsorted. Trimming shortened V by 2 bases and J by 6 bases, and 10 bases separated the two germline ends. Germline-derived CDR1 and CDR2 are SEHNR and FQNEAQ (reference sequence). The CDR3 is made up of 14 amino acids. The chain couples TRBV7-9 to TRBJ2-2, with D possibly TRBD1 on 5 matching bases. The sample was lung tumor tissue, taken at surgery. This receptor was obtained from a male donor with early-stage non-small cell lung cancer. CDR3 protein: CASSLMGLAGELFF. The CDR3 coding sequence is TGTGCCAGCAGCTTAATGGGGCTCGCCGGGGAGCTGTTTTTT.